This T cell receptor beta chain was observed in a study of beta chain features in type 1 diabetes. A note on this clone: No antigen is known for it.

Investigators reverse transcribed all isolated RNA, so they sequenced expressed TCRB transcripts. Sequencing was performed with immunoSEQ multiplex PCR; in TCRdb, only in-frame clones are kept and a portion is missing. The sample includes around 360,000 clones, 10% to 15% of them seen just once. Broader study findings: Moderate but significant shortening of TCRB CDR3s was recorded in all four CD4+ subsets from Type 1 diabetes patients.

The CDR3 runs to 14 residues. Unmatched junction bases numbered 5, after V lost 4 bases and J lost 4 bases. Germline loops: CDR1 SGHTA, CDR2 FQGNSA. What was sequenced was naive CD4+ T cells from blood. The chain joins TRBV7-2 to TRBJ2-5; 8 bases map to TRBD1. The origin of this receptor is a young woman with type 1 diabetes. CDR3 DNA sequence: TGTGCCAGCAGCTCCGACAGGGGAGGAGAGACCCAGTACTTC. Translation gives CASSSDRGGETQYF.